This T cell receptor beta chain came from a study of blood T cell repertoires in COVID-19. Germline V gene sequence: CDR1 MNHNS, CDR2 SASEGT. CDR3 length: 15 residues. Deletions cut 2 bases from V and 0 bases from J, with 8 bases between. TCRdb's copy holds only in-frame clones and misses some; the assay was immunoSEQ multiplex PCR. The table has around 100,000 clones, roughly 85% seen once. Input material: peripheral blood. This chain joins TRBV6-1 and TRBJ1-5; D gene unclear. This clonotype was obtained from a woman aged 65 to 85 with acute or convalescent COVID-19. The CDR3 DNA follows: TGTGCCAGCAGTGAATCGGGAAATAGCAATCAGCCCCAGCATTTT. Its translation: CASSESGNSNQPQHF.